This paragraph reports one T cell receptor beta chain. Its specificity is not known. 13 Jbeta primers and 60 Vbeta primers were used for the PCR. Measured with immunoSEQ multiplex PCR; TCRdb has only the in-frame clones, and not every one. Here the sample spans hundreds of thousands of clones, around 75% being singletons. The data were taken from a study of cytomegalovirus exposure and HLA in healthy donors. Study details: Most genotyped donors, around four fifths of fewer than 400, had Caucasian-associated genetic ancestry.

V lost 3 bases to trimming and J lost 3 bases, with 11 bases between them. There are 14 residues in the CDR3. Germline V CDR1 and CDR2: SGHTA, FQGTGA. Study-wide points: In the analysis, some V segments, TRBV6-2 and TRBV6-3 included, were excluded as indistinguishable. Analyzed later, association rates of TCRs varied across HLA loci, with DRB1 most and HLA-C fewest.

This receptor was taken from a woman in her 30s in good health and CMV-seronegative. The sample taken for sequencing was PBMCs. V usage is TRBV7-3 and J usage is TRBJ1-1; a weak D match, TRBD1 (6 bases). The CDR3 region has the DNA TGTGCCAGCAGCTTGGGACAATGGGACACTGAAGCTTTCTTT. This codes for CASSLGQWDTEAFF.